The sequence of this T cell receptor (beta chain) was determined in a study of identical twins (dated by TCRdb to between 2015 and 2016). Study-level background: To test whether fetal clonotypes persist, this study deep-sequenced TCR alpha and beta repertoires from monozygotic twins, from unrelated adults of various ages, and from cord blood. Replicate twin experiments were performed at different times using different library preparation protocols to rule out contamination.

The paper's findings and limits, for the study overall: Conclusions relied on cross-sectional statistical analysis, since the same donors could not be followed over many years. In beta out-of-frame sequences, excess twin sharing was weaker, because having fewer shared sequences lowered the signal-to-noise ratio. In monozygotic twins, recombination models systematically underestimated out-of-frame TCR alpha sharing, but the models matched the sharing seen between unrelated individuals. Invariant T cells such as MAIT and iNKT could partly confound zero-insertion analyses, although diverse VJ usage argued against such confounding for most clonotypes. Out-of-frame TCR alpha sequences shared between twins showed an excess of low generation-probability sequences compared with coincidental sharing between unrelated individuals. Abundant cord blood beta clonotypes carried fewer insertions; young adult naive repertoires showed a weaker similar trend, while memory repertoires showed none.

The CDR3 measures 17 amino acids from cysteine to phenylalanine. Just CDR3 DNA is preserved here, 51 bases in frame from base 1. After removal of 3 bases from V and 3 bases from J, the junction retains 10 bases not matched to a gene. CDR1 and CDR2, per the germline V gene, are SGHRS and YFSETQ. This clonotype appeared many times. Its specific antigen is unknown. Base qualities are not recorded, but no much larger clone differs from it by a single base. The library was built by means of 5' RACE. Reads for this sample came from an Illumina HiSeq 2000. Template switching added a universal primer binding site, and the final cDNA carried a unique molecular identifier that allowed TCR cDNA molecules to be counted accurately. Specific primers in the conserved constant-segment region were used to synthesize first-strand cDNA for the TCR alpha and beta chains. To control for contamination, each cDNA library was double barcoded with a SMART-Mk sample barcode plus Illumina barcodes. TruSeq adapter sequences, together with Illumina sample barcodes, were added in two successive PCR steps. The Illumina HiSeq platform was used with custom primers to sequence TCR alpha and beta cDNA libraries. The authors processed their data as follows. Unique molecular identifiers were extracted from raw reads with MiGEC, and CDR3 positions were determined with MiXCR. Recombination models were inferred per individual with the repgenHMM and IGoR tools using an EM algorithm. The tcR package in R was used for shared clonotype analysis, with sharing normalized by the product of cloneset sizes. To study raw recombination free of thymic and clonal selection effects, out-of-frame nonproductive sequences were analyzed. In TCRdb, the public reads were trimmed at Q25 with fastp and aligned with MiXCR, with productive beta chains retained. Rows merge per CDR3 protein into single entries with the most common DNA and genes. What appears here as the V and J calls and clone size reflects TCRdb's work, not the paper's. For this sample the table gives 220,000 or so distinct CDR3 sequences, of which roughly 7% were detected only once. Roughly 3.9% of the sample comes from the top ten.

Only healthy Caucasian donors were included. The twin cohort comprised three pairs of female monozygotic twins, all aged about 18 to 29 years. Using Miltenyi CD45RO+ enrichment and human naive T-cell isolation kits, memory (CD45RO+) and naive T cells were isolated from PBMC. Separately, the same data were catalogued under a study of yellow fever vaccine responses in identical twins. Taken from the second paper: According to the authors, in identical twins the way T cells responded to vaccination appeared partly convergent and partly personalized. The study precisely tracked vaccine-responding T cell clones in identical twins.

The rearranged chain carries TRBV5-1 and TRBJ2-1, and 9 junction bases match TRBD1. The origin of this receptor is a woman aged 18-29 years in good health. The material sequenced was memory (CD45RO+) T cells sorted from blood. This specimen's cell subset or site label, interpreted: CD45RO+ enriched T cells. The DNA sequence is TGCGCCAGCAGCTCGCGGACAGGGGCTACCCTCTACAATGAGCAGTTCTTC. Its translation is CASSSRTGATLYNEQFF.